This T cell receptor (beta chain) was found in a study of cytomegalovirus exposure and HLA in healthy donors. At the level of the study: A prior analysis found about 120 million unique TCR beta sequences from approximately 190 million T cells. For the approximately 400 genotyped donors, approximately 82% fell within the Caucasian-associated ancestry cluster.

Germline values: CDR1 SQVTM, CDR2 ANQGSEA. V dropped 4 bases and J dropped 5; count of bases not matched to a gene: 2. The CDR3 has 13 amino acids. The PCR ran on 60 Vbeta and 13 Jbeta primers. The data were produced by immunoSEQ multiplex PCR, yet TCRdb's version contains in-frame clones alone and is incomplete. The sample lists approximately 170,000 clones, roughly 80% occurring once. Study-level findings and limits: Association with HLA alleles at 0.05 false discovery rate was found for 16,951 TCR beta sequences in a later analysis. In vitro testing confirmed a few CMV-associated chains as specific for CMV antigens.

As regards this clone: Its antigen is unidentified.

The sequencing sample was made of PBMCs. This receptor was obtained from a male donor in good health and CMV-seronegative. V and J are TRBV29-1 and TRBJ2-1; 10 nucleotides line up with TRBD2. The CDR3 region is CSVASGGNNEQFF. The CDR3, as DNA: TGCAGCGTTGCTAGCGGGGGAAACAATGAGCAGTTCTTC.